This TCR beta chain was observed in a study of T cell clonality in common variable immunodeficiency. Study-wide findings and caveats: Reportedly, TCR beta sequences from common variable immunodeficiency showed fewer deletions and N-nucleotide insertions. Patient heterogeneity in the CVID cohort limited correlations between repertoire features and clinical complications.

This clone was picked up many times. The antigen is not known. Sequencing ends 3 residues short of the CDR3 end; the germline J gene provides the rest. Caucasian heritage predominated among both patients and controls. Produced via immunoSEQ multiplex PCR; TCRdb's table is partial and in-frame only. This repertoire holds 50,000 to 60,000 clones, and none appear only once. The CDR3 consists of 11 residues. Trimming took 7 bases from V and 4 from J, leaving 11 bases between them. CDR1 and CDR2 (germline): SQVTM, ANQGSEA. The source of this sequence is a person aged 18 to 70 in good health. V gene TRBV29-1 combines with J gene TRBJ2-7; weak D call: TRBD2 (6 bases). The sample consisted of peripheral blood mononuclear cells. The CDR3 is CSAHGGYEQYF. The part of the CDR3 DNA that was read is TGCAGCGCCCACGGAGGGTACGAG.